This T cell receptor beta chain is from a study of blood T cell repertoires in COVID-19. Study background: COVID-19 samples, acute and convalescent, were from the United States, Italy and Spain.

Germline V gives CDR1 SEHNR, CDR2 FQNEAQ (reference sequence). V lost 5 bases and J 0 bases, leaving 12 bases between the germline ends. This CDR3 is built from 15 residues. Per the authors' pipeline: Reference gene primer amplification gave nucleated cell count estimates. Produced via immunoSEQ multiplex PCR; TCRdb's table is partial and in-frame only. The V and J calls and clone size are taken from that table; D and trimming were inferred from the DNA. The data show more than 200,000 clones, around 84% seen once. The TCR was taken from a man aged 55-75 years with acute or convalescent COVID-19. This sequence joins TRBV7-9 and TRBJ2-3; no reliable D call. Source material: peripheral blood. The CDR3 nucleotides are TGTGCCAGCAGCCGAGATAGCCCAAGCACAGATACGCAGTATTTT. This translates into CASSRDSPSTDTQYF.